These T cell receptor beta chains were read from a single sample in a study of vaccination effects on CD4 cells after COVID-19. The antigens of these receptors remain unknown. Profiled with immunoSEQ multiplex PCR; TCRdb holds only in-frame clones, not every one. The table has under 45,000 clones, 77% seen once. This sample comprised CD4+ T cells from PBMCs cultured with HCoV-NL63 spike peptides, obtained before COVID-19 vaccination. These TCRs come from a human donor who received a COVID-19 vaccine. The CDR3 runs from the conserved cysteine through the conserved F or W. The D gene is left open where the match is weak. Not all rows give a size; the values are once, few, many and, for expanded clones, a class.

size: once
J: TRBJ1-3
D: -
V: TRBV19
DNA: TGTGCCAGTAGTATAATCGGGAGGTTTCGAAACACCATATATTTT
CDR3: CASSIIGRFRNTIYF

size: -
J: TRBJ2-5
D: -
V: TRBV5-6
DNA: TGTGCCAGCAGCTTAACATGGCGAGAGACCCAGTACTTC
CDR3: CASSLTWRETQYF

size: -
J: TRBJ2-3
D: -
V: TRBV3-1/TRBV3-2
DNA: TGTGCCAGCAGCCAAGATAGGGGGGATACGCAGTATTTT
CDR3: CASSQDRGDTQYF

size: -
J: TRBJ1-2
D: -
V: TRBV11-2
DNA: TGTGCCAGCAGCCAGGGCAGGGGTAACTATGGCTACACCTTC
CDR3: CASSQGRGNYGYTF

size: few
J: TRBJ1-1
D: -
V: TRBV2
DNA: TGTGCCAGCAGGATAGGGCCTGAAGCTTTCTTT
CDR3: CASRIGPEAFF

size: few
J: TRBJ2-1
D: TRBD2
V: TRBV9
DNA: TGTGCCAGCAGCGTAGCGGGTAGCGGGGCCTCCTACAATGAGCAGTTCTTC
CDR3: CASSVAGSGASYNEQFF

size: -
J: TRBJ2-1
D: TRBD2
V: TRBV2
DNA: TGTGCCAGCAGCGGGGGGGCATTGAATGAGCAGTTCTTC
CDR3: CASSGGALNEQFF

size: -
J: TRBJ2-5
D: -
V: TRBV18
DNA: TGTGCCAGCTCCCAAACATACACGGCAGAGACCCAGTACTTC
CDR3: CASSQTYTAETQYF

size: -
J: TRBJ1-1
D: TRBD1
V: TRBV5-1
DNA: TGCGCCAGCAGCTTGGGGACAGGGTACACTGAAGCTTTCTTT
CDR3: CASSLGTGYTEAFF

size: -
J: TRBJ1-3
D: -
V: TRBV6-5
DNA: TGTGCCAGCAGAACCAGTACTACCATATATTTT
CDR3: CASRTSTTIYF

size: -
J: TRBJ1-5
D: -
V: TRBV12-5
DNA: TGTGCTAGTGGTTTGAGTCAGGGAGTCGACCAGCCCCAGCATTTT
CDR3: CASGLSQGVDQPQHF

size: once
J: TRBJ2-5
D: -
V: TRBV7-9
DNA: TGTGCCAGCAGCCCCAGACGGCGAGAGACCCAGTACTTC
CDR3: CASSPRRRETQYF

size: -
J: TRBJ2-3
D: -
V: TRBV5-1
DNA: TGCGCCAGCTGTGTGAGGGGGGCCAGCACAGATACGCAGTATTTT
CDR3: CASCVRGASTDTQYF

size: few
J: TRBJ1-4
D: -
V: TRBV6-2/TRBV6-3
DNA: TGTGCCAGCAGCCCCGGGACAACTAATGAAAAACTGTTTTTT
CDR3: CASSPGTTNEKLFF

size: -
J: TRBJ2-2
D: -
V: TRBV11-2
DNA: TGTGCCAGCAGCTTAGTCCGGGTGAACACCGGGGAGCTGTTTTTT
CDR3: CASSLVRVNTGELFF

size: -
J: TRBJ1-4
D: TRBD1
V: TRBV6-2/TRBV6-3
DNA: TGTGCCAGCAGCCGCAGGGGGCGCAGGGATGAAAAACTGTTTTTT
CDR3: CASSRRGRRDEKLFF

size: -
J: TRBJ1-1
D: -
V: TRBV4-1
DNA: TGCGCCAGCAGCCAAGTGGCCATTCGGACAGCGAACACTGAAGCTTTCTTT
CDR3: CASSQVAIRTANTEAFF

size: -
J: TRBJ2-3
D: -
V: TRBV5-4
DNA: TGTGCCAGCAGCTTGAGGGGGGGCACAGATACGCAGTATTTT
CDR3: CASSLRGGTDTQYF

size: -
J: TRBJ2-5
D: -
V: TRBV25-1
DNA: TGTGCCAGCAGTGCCTACGACGGCCAAGAGACCCAGTACTTC
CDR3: CASSAYDGQETQYF

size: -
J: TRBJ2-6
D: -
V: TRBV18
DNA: TGTGCCAGCTCACCACGGACGTCTACTGGGGCCAACGTCCTGACTTTC
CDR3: CASSPRTSTGANVLTF

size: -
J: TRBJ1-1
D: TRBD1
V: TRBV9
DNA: TGTGCCAGCAGCCCCCGGACAGGGAACACTGAAGCTTTCTTT
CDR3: CASSPRTGNTEAFF

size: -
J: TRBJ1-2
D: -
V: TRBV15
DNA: TGTGCCACCAGCAGAGGACGGGGGGATAGGTATGGCTACACCTTC
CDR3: CATSRGRGDRYGYTF

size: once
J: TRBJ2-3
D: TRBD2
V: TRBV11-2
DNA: TGTGCCAGCAGCTTAGTATTAGCGGGGGGGCGGGATGGAGATACGCAGTATTTT
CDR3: CASSLVLAGGRDGDTQYF

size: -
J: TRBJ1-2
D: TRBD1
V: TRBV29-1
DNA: TGCAGCGCCGAGGGACAGGGCAATGGCTACACCTTC
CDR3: CSAEGQGNGYTF

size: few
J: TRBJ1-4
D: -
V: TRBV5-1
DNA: TGCGCCAGCAGCTTGGAGGCAGGTCAGATCTCCGGGGAAAAACTGTTTTTT
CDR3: CASSLEAGQISGEKLFF

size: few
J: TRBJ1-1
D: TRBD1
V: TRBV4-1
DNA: TGCGCCAGCAGCCAAGGGGACCGGGACAGGGGTTTAGCTTTCTTT
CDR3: CASSQGDRDRGLAFF

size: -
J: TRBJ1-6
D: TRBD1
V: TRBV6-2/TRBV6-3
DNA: TGTGCCAGCAGTTACCTGCGGGACAGGGAAAGCTCCTATAATTCACCCCTCCACTTT
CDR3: CASSYLRDRESSYNSPLHF

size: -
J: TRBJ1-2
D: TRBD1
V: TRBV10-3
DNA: TGTGCCATCACTACAGGGGGGTATGGCTACACCTTC
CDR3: CAITTGGYGYTF